This TCR beta chain derives from a study of CD8 T cells in ankylosing spondylitis. Study findings and constraints: According to the report, clones linked to the disease were significantly enriched in matched synovial fluid samples taken from ankylosing spondylitis patients. Among TCR beta sequences, a motif of eight or nine highly homologous variants appeared characteristic of ankylosing spondylitis blood.

This clonotype was picked up many times. Antigen unknown. The length of the CDR3 is 14 residues. Trimming stripped 3 bases from V and 4 bases from J, with 13 bases between. Germline CDR1 is SGHRS and CDR2 is YFSETQ. MiXCR, applied by TCRdb to the 5' RACE reads, yields one record per CDR3 protein. The sample has roughly 150,000 distinct CDR3 sequences, 6% to 8.5% seen once. The receptor comes from a female donor with ankylosing spondylitis or in good health (not recorded which). The chain is built from TRBV5-1 and TRBJ1-2, with D perhaps matching TRBD1 (5 bases). Sequencing used blood, either unsorted or a sorted T cell fraction (not recorded which). CDR3 sequence (DNA): TGCGCCAGCAGCTCACAAGGGGATATCTATGGCTACACCTTC. This encodes CASSSQGDIYGYTF.